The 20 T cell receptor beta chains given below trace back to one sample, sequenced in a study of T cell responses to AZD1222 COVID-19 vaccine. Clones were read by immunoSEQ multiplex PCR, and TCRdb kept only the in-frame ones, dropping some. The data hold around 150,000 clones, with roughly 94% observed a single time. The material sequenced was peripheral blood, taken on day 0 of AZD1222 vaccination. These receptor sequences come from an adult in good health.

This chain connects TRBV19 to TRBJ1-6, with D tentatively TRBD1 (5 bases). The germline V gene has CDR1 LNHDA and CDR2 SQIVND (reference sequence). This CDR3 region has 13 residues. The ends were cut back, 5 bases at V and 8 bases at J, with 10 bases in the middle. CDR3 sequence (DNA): TGTGCCAGTAGTCCTATGGGGGATTCACCCCTCCACTTT. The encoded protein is CASSPMGDSPLHF.

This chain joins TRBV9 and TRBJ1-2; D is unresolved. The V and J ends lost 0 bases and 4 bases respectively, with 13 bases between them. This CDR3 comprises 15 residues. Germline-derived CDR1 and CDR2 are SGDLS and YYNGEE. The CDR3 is CASSVAGNTAYGYTF. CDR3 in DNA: TGTGCCAGCAGCGTAGCCGGGAACACGGCCTATGGCTACACCTTC.

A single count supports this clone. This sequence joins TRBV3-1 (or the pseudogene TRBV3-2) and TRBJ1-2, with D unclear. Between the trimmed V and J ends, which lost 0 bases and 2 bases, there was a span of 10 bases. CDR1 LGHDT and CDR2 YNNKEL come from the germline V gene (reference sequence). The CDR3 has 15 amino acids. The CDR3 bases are TGTGCCAGCAGCCAAGATCGTGGAGTGAACTATGGCTACACCTTC. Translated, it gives CASSQDRGVNYGYTF.

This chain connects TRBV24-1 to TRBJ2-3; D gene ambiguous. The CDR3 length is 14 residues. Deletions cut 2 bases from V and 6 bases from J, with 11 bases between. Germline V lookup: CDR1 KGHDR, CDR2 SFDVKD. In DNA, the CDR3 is TGTGCCACCAGTGATTCCCAAGCTCAGGATACGCAGTATTTT. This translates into CATSDSQAQDTQYF.

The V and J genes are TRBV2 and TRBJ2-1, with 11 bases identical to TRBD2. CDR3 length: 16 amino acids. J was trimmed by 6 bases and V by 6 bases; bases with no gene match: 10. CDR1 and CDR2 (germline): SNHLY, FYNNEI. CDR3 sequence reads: CASSRLTSGSVNEQFF. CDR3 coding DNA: TGTGCCAGCAGCAGACTAACTAGCGGGAGTGTCAATGAGCAGTTCTTC.

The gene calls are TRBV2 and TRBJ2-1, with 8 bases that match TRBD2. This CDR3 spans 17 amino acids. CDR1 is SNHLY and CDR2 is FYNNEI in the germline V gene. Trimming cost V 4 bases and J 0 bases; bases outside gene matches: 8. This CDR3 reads CASSVAGPGSSYNEQFF. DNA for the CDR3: TGTGCCAGCAGTGTAGCGGGACCCGGGAGCTCCTACAATGAGCAGTTCTTC.

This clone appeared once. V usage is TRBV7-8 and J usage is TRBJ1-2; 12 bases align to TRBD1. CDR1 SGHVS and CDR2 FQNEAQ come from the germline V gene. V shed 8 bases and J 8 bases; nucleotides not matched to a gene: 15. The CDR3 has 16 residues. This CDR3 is CASHRPGQGAKKGYTF. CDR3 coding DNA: TGTGCCAGCCACCGACCGGGACAGGGGGCGAAGAAGGGCTACACCTTC.

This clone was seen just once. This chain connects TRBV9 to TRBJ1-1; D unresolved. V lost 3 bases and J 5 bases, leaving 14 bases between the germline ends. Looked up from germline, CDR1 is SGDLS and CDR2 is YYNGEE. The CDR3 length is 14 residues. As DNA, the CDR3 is TGTGCCAGCAGCGGAGCGTGGGGATCGACTGAAGCTTTCTTT. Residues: CASSGAWGSTEAFF.

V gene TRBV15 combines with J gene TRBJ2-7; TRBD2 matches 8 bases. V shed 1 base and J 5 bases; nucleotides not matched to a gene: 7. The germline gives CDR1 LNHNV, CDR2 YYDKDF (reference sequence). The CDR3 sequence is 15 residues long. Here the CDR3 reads CATSRALSGTHEQYV. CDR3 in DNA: TGTGCCACCAGCAGAGCCCTTAGCGGGACCCACGAGCAGTACGTC.

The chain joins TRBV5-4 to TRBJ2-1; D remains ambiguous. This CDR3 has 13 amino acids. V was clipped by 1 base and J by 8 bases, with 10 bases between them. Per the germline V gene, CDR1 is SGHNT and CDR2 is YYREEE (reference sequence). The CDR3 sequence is CASSLLLLDEQFF. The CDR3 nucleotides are TGTGCCAGCAGCTTGCTATTGTTAGATGAGCAGTTCTTC.

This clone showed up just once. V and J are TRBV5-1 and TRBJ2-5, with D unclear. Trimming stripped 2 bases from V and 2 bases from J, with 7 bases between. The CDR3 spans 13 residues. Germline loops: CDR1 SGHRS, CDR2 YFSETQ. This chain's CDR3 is CASSLQTQETQYF. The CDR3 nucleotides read TGCGCCAGCAGCTTACAGACTCAAGAGACCCAGTACTTC.

The CDR3 protein is CASSHAGGVYNSPLHF. DNA for the CDR3: TGTGCCAGCAGCCACGCGGGAGGAGTGTATAATTCACCCCTCCACTTT. The J gene is TRBJ1-6, the V gene TRBV5-4; D gene ambiguous. CDR3 length equals 16 residues. The V gene lost 4 bases and the J gene lost 4 bases, with 15 bases spanning the gap. Germline CDR1 and CDR2: SGHNT and YYREEE (reference sequence).

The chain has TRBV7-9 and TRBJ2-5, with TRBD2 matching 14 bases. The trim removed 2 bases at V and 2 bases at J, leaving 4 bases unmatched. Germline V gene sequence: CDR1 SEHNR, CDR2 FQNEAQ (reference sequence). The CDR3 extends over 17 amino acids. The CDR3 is CASSLFGTSGGQETQYF. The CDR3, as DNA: TGTGCCAGCAGCTTATTCGGGACTAGCGGGGGACAAGAGACCCAGTACTTC.

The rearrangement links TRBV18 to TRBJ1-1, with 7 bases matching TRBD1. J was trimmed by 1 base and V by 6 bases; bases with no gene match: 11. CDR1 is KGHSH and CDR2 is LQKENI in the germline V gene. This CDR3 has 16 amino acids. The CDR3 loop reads CASSQGGARPNTEAFF. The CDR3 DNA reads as TGTGCCAGCTCCCAAGGGGGCGCAAGGCCGAACACTGAAGCTTTCTTT.

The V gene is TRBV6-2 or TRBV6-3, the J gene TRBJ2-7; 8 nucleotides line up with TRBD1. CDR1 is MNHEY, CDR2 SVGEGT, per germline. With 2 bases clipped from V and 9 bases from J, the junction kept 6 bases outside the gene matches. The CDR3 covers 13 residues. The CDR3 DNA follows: TGTGCCAGCAGTTACGTCAGGACAGGGTGGCAGTACGTC. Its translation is CASSYVRTGWQYV.

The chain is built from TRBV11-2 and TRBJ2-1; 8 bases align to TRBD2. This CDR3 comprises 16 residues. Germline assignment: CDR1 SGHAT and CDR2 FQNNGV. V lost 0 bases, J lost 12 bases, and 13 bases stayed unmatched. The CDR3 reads CASSLDPGASLAGQFF. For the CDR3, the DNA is TGTGCCAGCAGCTTAGACCCAGGGGCCTCCCTAGCGGGGCAGTTCTTC.

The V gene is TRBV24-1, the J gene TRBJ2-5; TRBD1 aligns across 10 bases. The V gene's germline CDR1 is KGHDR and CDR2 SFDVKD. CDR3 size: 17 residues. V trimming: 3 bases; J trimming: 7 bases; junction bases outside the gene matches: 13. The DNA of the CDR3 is TGTGCCACCAGTGATCCGACAGGGGGCTCGGCGAGTGGGACCCAGTACTTC. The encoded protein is CATSDPTGGSASGTQYF.

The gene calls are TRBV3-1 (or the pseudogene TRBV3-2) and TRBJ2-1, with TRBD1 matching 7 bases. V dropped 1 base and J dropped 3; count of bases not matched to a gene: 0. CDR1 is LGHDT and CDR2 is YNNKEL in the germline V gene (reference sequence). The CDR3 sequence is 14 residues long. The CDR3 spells CASSQGDSYNEQFF. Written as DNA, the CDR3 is TGTGCCAGCAGCCAAGGGGACAGCTACAATGAGCAGTTCTTC.

In nucleotides, the CDR3 is TGCGCCAGCAGCCGAGGGGTGATTGACACTGAAGCTTTCTTT. Amino acid sequence: CASSRGVIDTEAFF. The chain uses TRBV5-1 and TRBJ1-1; D is perhaps TRBD1 (5 bases). The ends were cut back, 4 bases at V and 3 bases at J, with 13 bases in the middle. Germline loops: CDR1 SGHRS, CDR2 YFSETQ. This CDR3 has 14 amino acids.

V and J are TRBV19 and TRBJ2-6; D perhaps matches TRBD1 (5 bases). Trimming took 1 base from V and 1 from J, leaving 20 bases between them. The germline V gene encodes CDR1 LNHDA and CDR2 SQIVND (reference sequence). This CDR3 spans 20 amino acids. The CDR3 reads CASSIGQIRGSGSGANVLTF. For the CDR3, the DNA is TGTGCCAGTAGTATAGGCCAGATAAGGGGCTCCGGATCTGGGGCCAACGTCCTGACTTTC.